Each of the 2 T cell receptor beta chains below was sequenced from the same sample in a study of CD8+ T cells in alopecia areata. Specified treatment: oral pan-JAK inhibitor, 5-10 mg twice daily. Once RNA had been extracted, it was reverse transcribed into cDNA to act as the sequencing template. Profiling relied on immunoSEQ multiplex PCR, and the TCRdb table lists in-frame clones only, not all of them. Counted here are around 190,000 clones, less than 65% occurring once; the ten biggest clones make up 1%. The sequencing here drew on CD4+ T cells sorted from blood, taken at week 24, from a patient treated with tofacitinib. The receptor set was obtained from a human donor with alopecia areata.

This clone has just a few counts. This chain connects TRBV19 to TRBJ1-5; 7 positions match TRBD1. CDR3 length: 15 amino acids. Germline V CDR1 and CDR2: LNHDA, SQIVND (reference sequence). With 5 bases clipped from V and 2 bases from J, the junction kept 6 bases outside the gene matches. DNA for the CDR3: TGTGCCAGTAGTCAACAGGGGAACGGCAATCAGCCCCAGCATTTT. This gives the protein CASSQQGNGNQPQHF.

CDR3 sequence reads: CSVVYGVANLHEQFF. The CDR3 bases are TGCAGCGTTGTATATGGGGTAGCTAACCTCCATGAGCAGTTCTTC. This rearrangement joins TRBV29-1 to TRBJ2-1; D call uncertain. The germline V gene encodes CDR1 SQVTM and CDR2 ANQGSEA. This CDR3 has 15 amino acids. V lost 4 bases and J 8 bases, leaving 21 bases between the germline ends.